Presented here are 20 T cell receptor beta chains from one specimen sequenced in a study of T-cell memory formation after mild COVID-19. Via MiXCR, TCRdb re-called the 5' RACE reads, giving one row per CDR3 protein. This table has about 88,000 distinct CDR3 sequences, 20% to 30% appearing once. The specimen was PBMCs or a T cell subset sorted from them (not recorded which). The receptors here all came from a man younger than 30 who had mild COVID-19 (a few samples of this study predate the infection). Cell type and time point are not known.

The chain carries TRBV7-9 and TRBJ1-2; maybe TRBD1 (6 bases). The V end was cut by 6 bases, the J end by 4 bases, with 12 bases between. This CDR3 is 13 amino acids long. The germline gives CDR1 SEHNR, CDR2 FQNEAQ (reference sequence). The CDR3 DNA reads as TGTGCCAGCAGGGACAGCCCCATCTATGGCTACACCTTC. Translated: CASRDSPIYGYTF.

CDR3 coding DNA: TGTGCCAGCAGTTCCGCGGGGGGCTACAATGAGCAGTTCTTC. The encoded protein is CASSSAGGYNEQFF. The V gene is TRBV12-3 or TRBV12-4, the J gene TRBJ2-1; 8 bases line up with TRBD2. The V and J ends lost 4 bases and 3 bases, in that order; junction bases with no gene match: 2. CDR3 length: 14 residues.

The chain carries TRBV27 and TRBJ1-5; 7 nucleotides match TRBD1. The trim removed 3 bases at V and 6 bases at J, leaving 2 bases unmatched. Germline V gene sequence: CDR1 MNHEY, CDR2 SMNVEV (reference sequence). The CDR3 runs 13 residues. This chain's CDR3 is CASSFEGAQPQHF. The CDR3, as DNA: TGTGCCAGCAGTTTTGAGGGGGCTCAGCCCCAGCATTTT.

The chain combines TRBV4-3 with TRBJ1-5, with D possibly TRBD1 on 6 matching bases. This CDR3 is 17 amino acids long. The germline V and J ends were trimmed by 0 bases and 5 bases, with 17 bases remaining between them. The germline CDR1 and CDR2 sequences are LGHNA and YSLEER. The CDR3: CASSQDRSGAPYQPQHF. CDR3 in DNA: TGCGCCAGCAGCCAAGATCGTTCAGGGGCTCCTTATCAGCCCCAGCATTTT.

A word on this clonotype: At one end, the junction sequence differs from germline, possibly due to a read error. CDR3 coding DNA: TGTGCCAGCAGCGGCCAGGGACCTAGCGATCAGCCCCAGCATTTT. Translation: CASSGQGPSDQPQHF. The chain is built from TRBV7-9 and TRBJ1-5; possible D gene TRBD1, 5 bases. The CDR3 consists of 15 residues. CDR1 and CDR2 (germline): SEHNR, FQNEAQ (reference sequence).

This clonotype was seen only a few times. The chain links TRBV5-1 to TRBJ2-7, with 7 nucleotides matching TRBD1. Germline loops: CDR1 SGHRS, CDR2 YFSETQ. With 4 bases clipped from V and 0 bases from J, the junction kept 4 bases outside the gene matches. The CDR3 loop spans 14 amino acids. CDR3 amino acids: CASSLGTDSYEQYF. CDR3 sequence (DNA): TGCGCCAGCAGCCTCGGGACAGACTCCTACGAGCAGTACTTC. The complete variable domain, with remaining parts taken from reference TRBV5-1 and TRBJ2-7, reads KAGVTQTPRYLIKTRGQQVTLSCSPISGHRSVSWYQQTPGQGLQFLFEYFSETQRNKGNFPGRFSGRQFSNSRSEMNVSTLELGDSALYLCASSLGTDSYEQYFGPGTRLTVT.

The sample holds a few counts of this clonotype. The CDR3: CAITAPNTGELFF. The CDR3 nucleotides read TGTGCCATCACGGCACCCAACACCGGGGAGCTGTTTTTT. The V and J genes are TRBV10-3 and TRBJ2-2, with D unresolved. The ends were cut back, 7 bases at V and 2 bases at J, with 8 bases in the middle. The length of the CDR3 is 13 residues. CDR1 is ENHRY, CDR2 SYGVKD, per germline.

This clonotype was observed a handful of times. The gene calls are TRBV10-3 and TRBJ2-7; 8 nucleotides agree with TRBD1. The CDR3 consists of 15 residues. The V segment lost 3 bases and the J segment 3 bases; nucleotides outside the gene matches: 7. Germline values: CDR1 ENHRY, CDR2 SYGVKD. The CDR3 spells CAISDPGQVNYEQYF. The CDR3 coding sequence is TGTGCCATCAGTGACCCGGGACAGGTTAACTACGAGCAGTACTTC.

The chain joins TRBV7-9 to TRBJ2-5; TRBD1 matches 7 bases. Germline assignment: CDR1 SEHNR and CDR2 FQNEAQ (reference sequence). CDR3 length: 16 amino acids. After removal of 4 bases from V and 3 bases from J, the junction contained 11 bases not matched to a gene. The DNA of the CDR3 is TGTGCCAGCAGCTCAAGGGTGTGGGACAGAGAAGAGACCCAGTACTTC. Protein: CASSSRVWDREETQYF.

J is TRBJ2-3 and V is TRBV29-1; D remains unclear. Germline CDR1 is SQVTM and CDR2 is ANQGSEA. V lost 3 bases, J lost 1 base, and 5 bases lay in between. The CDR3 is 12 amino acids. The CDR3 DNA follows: TGCAGCGTTGATATTCGCACAGATACGCAGTATTTT. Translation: CSVDIRTDTQYF.

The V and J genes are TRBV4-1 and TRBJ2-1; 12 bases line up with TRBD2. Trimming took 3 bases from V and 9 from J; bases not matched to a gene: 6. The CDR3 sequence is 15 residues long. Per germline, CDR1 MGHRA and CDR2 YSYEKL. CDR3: CASSHPSGGALEQFF. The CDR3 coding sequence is TGCGCCAGCAGCCACCCTAGCGGGGGGGCCCTTGAGCAGTTCTTC.

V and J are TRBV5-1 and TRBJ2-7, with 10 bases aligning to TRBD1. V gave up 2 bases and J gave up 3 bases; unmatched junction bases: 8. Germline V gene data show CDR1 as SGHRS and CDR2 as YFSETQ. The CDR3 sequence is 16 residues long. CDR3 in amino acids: CASSFFTGTGDYEQYF. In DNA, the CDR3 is TGCGCCAGCAGCTTTTTTACCGGGACAGGGGACTACGAGCAGTACTTC.

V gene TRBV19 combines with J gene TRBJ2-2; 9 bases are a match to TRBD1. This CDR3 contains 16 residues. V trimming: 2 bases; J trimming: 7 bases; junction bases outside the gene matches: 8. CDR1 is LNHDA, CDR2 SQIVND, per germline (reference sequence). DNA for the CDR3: TGTGCCAGTAGTATAACGGGGACAGGGTACGTCGGGGAGCTGTTTTTT. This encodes CASSITGTGYVGELFF.

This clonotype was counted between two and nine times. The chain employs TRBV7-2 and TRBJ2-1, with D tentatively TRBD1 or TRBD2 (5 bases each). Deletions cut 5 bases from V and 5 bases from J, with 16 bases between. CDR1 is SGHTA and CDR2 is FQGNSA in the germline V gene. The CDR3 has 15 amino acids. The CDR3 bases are TGTGCCAGCAGCCTCGGGACCCACACCAACAATGAGCAGTTCTTC. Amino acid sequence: CASSLGTHTNNEQFF.

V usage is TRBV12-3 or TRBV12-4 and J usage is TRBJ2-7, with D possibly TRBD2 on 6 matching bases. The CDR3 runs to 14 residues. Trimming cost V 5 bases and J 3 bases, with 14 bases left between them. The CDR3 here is CASSQTSGGYEQYF. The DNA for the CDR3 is TGTGCCAGCAGTCAGACTAGTGGGGGCTACGAGCAGTACTTC.

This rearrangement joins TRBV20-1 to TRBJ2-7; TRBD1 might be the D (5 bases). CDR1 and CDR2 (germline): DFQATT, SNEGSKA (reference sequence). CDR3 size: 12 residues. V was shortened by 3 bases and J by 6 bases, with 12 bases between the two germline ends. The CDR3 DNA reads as TGCAGTGCTAGCGGGCAGGGCTCCGAGCAGTACTTC. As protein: CSASGQGSEQYF.

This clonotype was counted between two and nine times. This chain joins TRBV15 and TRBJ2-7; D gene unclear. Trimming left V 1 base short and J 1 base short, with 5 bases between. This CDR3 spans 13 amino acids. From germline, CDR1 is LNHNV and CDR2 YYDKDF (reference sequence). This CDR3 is CATSRGISYEQYV. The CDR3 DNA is TGTGCCACCAGCAGAGGGATTTCCTACGAGCAGTACGTC.

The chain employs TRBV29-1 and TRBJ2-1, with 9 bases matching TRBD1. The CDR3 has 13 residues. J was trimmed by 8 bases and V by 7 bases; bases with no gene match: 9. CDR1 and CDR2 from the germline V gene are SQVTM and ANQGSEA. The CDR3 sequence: CSARGQGGDEQFF. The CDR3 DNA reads TGCAGCGCTAGGGGACAGGGAGGCGATGAGCAGTTCTTC.

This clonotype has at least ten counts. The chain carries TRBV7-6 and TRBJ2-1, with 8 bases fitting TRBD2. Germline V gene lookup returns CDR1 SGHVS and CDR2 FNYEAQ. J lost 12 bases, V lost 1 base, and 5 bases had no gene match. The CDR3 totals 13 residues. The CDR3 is CASSLVSGGRQFF. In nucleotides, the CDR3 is TGTGCCAGCAGCTTAGTTTCGGGGGGGCGGCAGTTCTTC. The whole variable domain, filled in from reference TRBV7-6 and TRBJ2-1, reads GAGVSQSPRYKVTKRGQDVALRCDPISGHVSLYWYRQALGQGPEFLTYFNYEAQQDKSGLPNDRFSAERPEGSISTLTIQRTEQRDSAMYRCASSLVSGGRQFFGPGTRLTVL.

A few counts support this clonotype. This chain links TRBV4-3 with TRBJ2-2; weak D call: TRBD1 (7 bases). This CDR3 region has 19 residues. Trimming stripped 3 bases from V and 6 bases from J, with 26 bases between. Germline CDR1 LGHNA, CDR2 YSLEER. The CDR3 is CASSHHRSAGGFRAGELFF. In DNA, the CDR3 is TGCGCCAGCAGCCACCACCGTTCCGCAGGGGGGTTTAGGGCCGGGGAGCTGTTTTTT.